This T cell receptor beta chain was obtained from a study of T cell responses to AZD1222 COVID-19 vaccine. Study-level results: Seropositive at baseline were only a handful of AZD1222 recipients. Spike-specific TCR breadth and depth grew following two AZD1222 doses.

The V and J ends lost 3 bases and 2 bases respectively, with 13 bases between them. CDR1 is MRHNA and CDR2 is SNTAGT in the germline V gene. This CDR3 has 15 amino acids. The repertoire was sequenced with immunoSEQ multiplex PCR; TCRdb's copy has only in-frame clones and lacks some. The sample records some 64,000 clones, about 90% being singletons. Concerning this clone: The target antigen is unknown.

This specimen was peripheral blood, taken on day 0 of AZD1222 vaccination. This rearrangement joins TRBV6-4 to TRBJ1-2; tentative D call: TRBD1 (6 bases). The origin of this receptor is an adult in good health. CDR3 sequence reads: CASSDRSDRNYGYTF. The CDR3, as DNA: TGTGCCAGCAGTGATCGAAGTGACAGGAACTATGGCTACACCTTC.